Listed here are 24 T cell receptor beta chains from one sample, sequenced in a study of T cell clusters in autoimmune cytopenias. One tube held mixed TRB-A and TRB-B primer pools for touch-down PCR. TCRdb reprocessed the multiplex PCR reads, keeping one entry per CDR3 protein, no DNA. Reported are roughly 5,200 distinct CDR3 sequences; the ten largest clones contain roughly 29%. Tens of thousands of genome equivalents of blood DNA were amplified for TRB. The same specimen was also included in a second study, on T cell repertoires in aging, cancer and after chemotherapy.

The sample was peripheral blood. These receptors originate from a human donor in good health.

V is TRBV18 and J is TRBJ1-1. This CDR3 contains 16 residues. The germline V gene has CDR1 KGHSH and CDR2 LQKENI. The CDR3 region is CASSPMGLRKNTEAFF.

The chain uses TRBV4-2 and TRBJ2-7. In germline, CDR1 is LGHNA, CDR2 YNFKEQ. The CDR3 loop spans 14 amino acids. The CDR3 sequence is CASSISGSSYEQYF.

This clonotype is identified as medium-sized (0.01 to 0.1%) from frequency. J is TRBJ1-5 and V is TRBV6-1. The CDR3 totals 14 residues. From germline, CDR1 is MNHNS and CDR2 SASEGT. The CDR3 loop is CASSEVVVVQPQHF.

V usage is TRBV11-2 and J usage is TRBJ2-7; TCRdb returns TRBD1, unconfirmable since there is no DNA. In germline, CDR1 is SGHAT, CDR2 FQNNGV. The CDR3 runs to 15 residues. The CDR3 protein is CASSTHRGQGYEQYF.

The chain couples TRBV30 to TRBJ2-4; TCRdb's assignment of TRBD2 cannot be checked, as there is no DNA. The length of the CDR3 is 14 residues. The germline gives CDR1 GTSNPN, CDR2 SVGIG (reference sequence). This chain's CDR3 is CAWSGLAGVYEQYF.

This clonotype ranks as medium-sized in terms of frequency. J is TRBJ2-5 and V is TRBV12-3 or TRBV12-4; TCRdb selects TRBD1, and the lack of DNA leaves this call unchecked. This CDR3 has 15 amino acids. This CDR3 reads CASSGSGGAWETQYF.

This rearrangement joins TRBV18 to TRBJ2-7; TCRdb selects TRBD1, and the lack of DNA leaves this call unchecked. This CDR3 is 14 amino acids long. CDR1 KGHSH and CDR2 LQKENI come from the germline V gene. The CDR3 sequence is CASLIPGQGTEQYF. Variable domain in full (rest from reference TRBV18 and TRBJ2-7): NAGVMQNPRHLVRRRGQEARLRCSPMKGHSHVYWYRQLPEEGLKFMVYLQKENIIDESGMPKERFSAEFPKEGPSILRIQQVVRGDSAAYFCASLIPGQGTEQYFGPGTRLTVT.

Here the CDR3 reads CSAGGLAGDEQYF. The chain joins TRBV20-1 to TRBJ2-7; without DNA, the TCRdb call of TRBD2 cannot be checked. Per germline, CDR1 DFQATT and CDR2 SNEGSKA (reference sequence). This CDR3 region has 13 residues.

This clonotype ranks as medium-sized in terms of frequency. The chain recombines TRBV19 with TRBJ1-2; the TCRdb call, TRBD1, lacks DNA for checking. CDR3 size: 15 residues. The germline V gene encodes CDR1 LNHDA and CDR2 SQIVND (reference sequence). CDR3 in amino acids: CASSLTGGLNYGYTF.

The rearrangement links TRBV19 to TRBJ1-1. CDR3 length: 14 amino acids. Germline V gene sequence: CDR1 LNHDA, CDR2 SQIVND (reference sequence). The CDR3 here is CASSWSSMNTEAFF.

This clonotype is called medium-sized (0.01 to 0.1%) based on its frequency. The chain joins TRBV19 to TRBJ1-5; as DNA is missing, the TRBD1 call by TCRdb cannot be tested. This CDR3 spans 14 amino acids. Germline CDR1 reads LNHDA; CDR2 reads SQIVND (reference sequence). CDR3: CASLGHDSNQPQHF.

This clonotype counts as medium-sized by frequency. The J gene is TRBJ2-4, the V gene TRBV6-5; TCRdb lists TRBD1, though no DNA is available to test this call. Germline assignment: CDR1 MNHEY and CDR2 SVGAGI. The CDR3 contains 16 residues. CDR3 sequence: CASSYSIGAGGNIQYF.

Considering frequency, this clonotype is medium-sized. The rearrangement links TRBV6-5 to TRBJ2-2. This CDR3 is 14 amino acids long. Germline V lookup: CDR1 MNHEY, CDR2 SVGAGI. CDR3 residues: CASKVAGNTGELFF.

CDR3 sequence reads: CASYSENTGELFF. V and J are TRBV28 and TRBJ2-2. This CDR3 is built from 13 residues. Germline V CDR1 and CDR2: MDHEN, SYDVKM.

This chain uses TRBV27 with TRBJ2-2; the D call from TCRdb, TRBD2, cannot be confirmed without DNA. This CDR3 has 15 residues. The V gene's germline CDR1 is MNHEY and CDR2 SMNVEV (reference sequence). The CDR3: CASSSIAGGTGELFF.

The chain uses TRBV27 and TRBJ1-4. This CDR3 is built from 17 residues. From germline, CDR1 is MNHEY and CDR2 SMNVEV (reference sequence). CDR3 amino acids: CASSFTGRRANNEKLFF.

This clonotype is identified as medium-sized from frequency. The CDR3 reads CASSPPLGSPSYYEQYF. The gene calls are TRBV27 and TRBJ2-7; TCRdb's assignment of TRBD2 cannot be checked, as there is no DNA. The germline gives CDR1 MNHEY, CDR2 SMNVEV (reference sequence). The CDR3 contains 17 residues.

This clonotype is identified as medium-sized from frequency. The V and J genes are TRBV6-2 or TRBV6-3 and TRBJ2-1; TCRdb calls TRBD2, which cannot be checked without DNA. The CDR3 spans 15 residues. From germline, CDR1 is MNHEY and CDR2 SVGEGT. This CDR3 is CASTVSGGAYNEQFF.

CDR3 residues: CASSQPPGRARYGYTF. This sequence joins TRBV28 and TRBJ1-2. CDR3 length equals 16 residues. Germline CDR1 and CDR2: MDHEN and SYDVKM.

CDR3 loop: CASSPGGNRNEQYF. The V gene is TRBV18, the J gene TRBJ2-7; no DNA is available, so the TRBD1 call from TCRdb remains unchecked. The length of the CDR3 is 14 residues. Germline values: CDR1 KGHSH, CDR2 LQKENI. The full variable domain, completed using reference TRBV18 and TRBJ2-7, is NAGVMQNPRHLVRRRGQEARLRCSPMKGHSHVYWYRQLPEEGLKFMVYLQKENIIDESGMPKERFSAEFPKEGPSILRIQQVVRGDSAAYFCASSPGGNRNEQYFGPGTRLTVT.

V usage is TRBV5-1 and J usage is TRBJ1-4; the D call from TCRdb, TRBD1, cannot be confirmed without DNA. Germline V CDR1 and CDR2: SGHRS, YFSETQ. The CDR3 covers 14 residues. CDR3 loop: CASSSGWGDEKLFF. Variable domain in full (rest from reference TRBV5-1 and TRBJ1-4): KAGVTQTPRYLIKTRGQQVTLSCSPISGHRSVSWYQQTPGQGLQFLFEYFSETQRNKGNFPGRFSGRQFSNSRSEMNVSTLELGDSALYLCASSSGWGDEKLFFGSGTQLSVL.

This sequence joins TRBV6-5 and TRBJ2-3; TCRdb designates TRBD1, a call that cannot be tested without DNA. The germline gives CDR1 MNHEY, CDR2 SVGAGI. The CDR3 runs 16 residues. The CDR3 loop reads CASTPPGVLSTDTQYF.

This clonotype is identified as medium-sized from frequency. This CDR3 is CASRGTGGIHGYTF. V is TRBV27 and J is TRBJ1-2; TCRdb's D gene call, TRBD1, goes unchecked for lack of DNA. There are 14 residues in the CDR3. Germline V lookup: CDR1 MNHEY, CDR2 SMNVEV (reference sequence).

The CDR3: CATRTLGGGFPDTQYF. The chain couples TRBV24-1 to TRBJ2-3; TCRdb returns TRBD2, unconfirmable since there is no DNA. Germline V gene sequence: CDR1 KGHDR, CDR2 SFDVKD. This CDR3 has 16 amino acids.